This TCR beta chain appears in the sequencing data of a study of blood T cell repertoires in COVID-19. Study overall: T cells, B-cell-depleted T cells, or PBMCs supplied cDNA or gDNA.

In the original analysis: Amplification of reference gene primers was used by the study to estimate nucleated cell counts. The table came from immunoSEQ multiplex PCR; TCRdb's copy has only in-frame clones and leaves some out. That table supplies the V and J calls and clone size; D and trimming were determined from the DNA. The sample records under 250,000 clones, 75% to 85% being singletons. Patients in Seattle were enrolled during active infection, then followed longitudinally. The V gene end was trimmed by 5 bases and the J gene end by 7 bases; junction bases not matched to a gene: 9. This CDR3 is 15 amino acids long. Germline CDR1 is MNHEY and CDR2 is SVGEGT.

V is TRBV6-2 or TRBV6-3 and J is TRBJ2-1; 9 bases are shared with TRBD2. The TCR sequence derives from a man aged 50 or older with COVID-19, enrolled during active disease. Sequenced sample: peripheral blood. CDR3 in amino acids: CASSVSDSGGNEQFF. In nucleotides, the CDR3 is TGTGCCAGCAGTGTCTCCGATAGCGGGGGAAATGAGCAGTTCTTC.